This entry concerns a single T cell receptor beta chain. What it binds is not known. The sample is drawn from a study of vaccination and CD4 T cells after COVID-19. Study information: Convalescent patients gave post-COVID blood a median around 91 days post-diagnosis, range 35 to 161.

Study-wide points: Spike mono-reactivity was the property of 304 of 307 vaccine-specific clones in convalescent patients.

Cultured CD4+ T cells had their DNA profiled by the Oncomine TCR Beta short-read assay. Genomic DNA extraction was carried out from cultured CD4+ T cells. TCRdb re-called the PCR reads through MiXCR, storing one row per CDR3 protein. The sample includes approximately 12,000 distinct CDR3 sequences, 53% of them seen just once. The CDR3 sequence is 16 residues long. The germline V and J ends were trimmed by 2 bases and 7 bases, with 15 bases remaining between them. Germline lookup yields CDR1 ENHRY and CDR2 SYGVKD. As to treatment: roughly 11-day PBMC culture with coronavirus spike peptide pools or control peptides (ViraFEST assay).

The chain recombines TRBV10-3 with TRBJ1-6, with D perhaps TRBD1 (6 bases). The sequence was obtained from a human donor who had recovered from COVID-19. Sequencing was carried out using CD4+ T cells from blood, cultured in vitro. The CDR3 protein is CAISETEGGGNSPLHF. The CDR3 DNA is TGTGCCATCAGTGAGACCGAGGGAGGGGGAAATTCACCCCTCCACTTT.